The clone carrying this T cell receptor (beta chain) was counted ten times or more. Trimming pared 5 bases from V and 1 base from J, leaving 10 bases between. The CDR3 has 13 residues. Germline lookup yields CDR1 DFQATT and CDR2 SNEGSKA (reference sequence). The sample originates from a study of low-dose radiotherapy and immunotherapy resistance in tumors. TCR amplification used 15 to 20 PCR cycles, a constant-region primer and a V-primer adapter. Each CDR3 protein is one row after TCRdb ran MiXCR on the reads. The sample consists of about 46,000 distinct CDR3 sequences, 10% to 15% of them appearing once. This sample's time point: before trial treatment.

The rearrangement links TRBV20-1 to TRBJ2-3, with D perhaps matching TRBD2 (5 bases). Sequenced here: PBMCs, sampled before treatment. This TCR was recovered from a female donor with ovarian cancer. The CDR3 DNA follows: TGCAGTGCTCGGGCGGGTGGCACAGATACGCAGTATTTT. This codes for CSARAGGTDTQYF.